Described below is a single T cell receptor beta chain sequence and its context. Per the original data handling: Amplified reference gene primers provided the basis for estimating nucleated cell counts. Produced via immunoSEQ multiplex PCR; TCRdb's table is partial and in-frame only. The D gene and trimming were derived from the DNA, and the V and J assignments and clone size from that table. The repertoire includes over 200,000 clones, about 89% of them detected once, and more than 1% sits in the top ten. The data belong to a study of blood T cell repertoires in COVID-19. V was clipped by 4 bases and J by 5 bases, with 12 bases between them. Germline-derived CDR1 and CDR2 are SGHTA and FQGNSA. This CDR3 is built from 14 residues.

Sequences were obtained from PBMCs or T cells enriched from blood (not recorded which). The V call is TRBV7-2, the J call TRBJ1-3; D unclear. The TCR sequence derives from a human donor in a cohort exposed to, infected with or recovered from COVID-19 (not recorded which). The donor label of this sample is uncertain. The CDR3 DNA follows: TGTGCCAGCAGCTCCGGGTCCTGGAGAAACACCATATATTTT. It is translated as CASSSGSWRNTIYF.